This T cell receptor (beta chain) was captured by sequencing in a study of lymphopenia after photon versus proton radiotherapy. This table comes from immunoSEQ multiplex PCR, and its TCRdb copy is limited to in-frame clones, with some not included. The sample comprises around 42,000 clones, 65% to 90% of which are singletons, and 2% to 2.5% rests with the top ten. The receptor's source is a man aged 40-49 years with gastric cancer. The starting material was peripheral blood, obtained from a patient treated with photon-based radiotherapy.

Here the CDR3 DNA reads TGTGCCAGCAGCTTAAAGGGACAGGGGGCGGCTGGCTACACCTTC. This codes for CASSLKGQGAAGYTF. This chain joins TRBV7-9 and TRBJ1-2, with 12 positions matching TRBD1. CDR1 and CDR2 (germline): SEHNR, FQNEAQ (reference sequence). This CDR3 has 15 amino acids. The J segment lost 7 bases and the V segment lost 2 bases, leaving 5 bases of the junction unmatched.